This T cell receptor (beta chain) appears in the sequencing data of a study of T-cell reconstitution after alpha-beta-depleted transplantation in children. The library targeted TCRbeta and was prepared with unique molecular identifiers. TCRdb used MiXCR to reprocess the PCR reads, holding one entry per CDR3 protein. The sample lists around 670,000 distinct CDR3 sequences; approximately 14% were seen once. V dropped 4 bases and J dropped 3 bases, with 9 bases sitting between them. Germline assignment: CDR1 SQVTM and CDR2 ANQGSEA. The CDR3 runs to 13 residues. The source material was PBMCs, sampled before TCRalphabeta/CD19-depleted stem cell transplant. The receptor was isolated from a girl aged 2 to 10 with congenital amegakaryocytic thrombocytopenia, due to receive a stem cell transplant. The rearrangement joins TRBV29-1 to TRBJ2-2; D remains ambiguous. This CDR3 reads CSVAESYTGELFF. CDR3 sequence (DNA): TGCAGCGTTGCGGAGAGTTACACCGGGGAGCTGTTTTTT.